These 12 T cell receptor beta chains were all obtained from the same sample, sequenced in a study of control samples from healthy donors and cancer patients. Profiling relied on immunoSEQ multiplex PCR, and the TCRdb table lists in-frame clones only, not all of them. The table has 70,000 to 75,000 clones, about 94% seen once; the top ten hold approximately 3%. The sample comprised blood. The receptors were gathered from a woman aged 30 to 39 in good health.

This clone has only one observation. The DNA of the CDR3 is TGTGCCAGCAGTTACTCAGGGGAGGAAGACGAGCAGTACTTC. This sequence encodes CASSYSGEEDEQYF. This chain links TRBV6-6 with TRBJ2-7, with a weak D call TRBD2 (6 bases). This CDR3 region has 14 residues. CDR1 MNHNY and CDR2 SVGAGI come from the germline V gene (reference sequence). With 0 bases removed from V and 5 bases from J, the gap between germline ends came to 11 bases.

The chain recombines TRBV2 with TRBJ1-1; the D is unclear. CDR1 is SNHLY and CDR2 is FYNNEI in the germline V gene. V gave up 6 bases and J gave up 0 bases, with 11 bases separating them. The CDR3 runs 14 residues. The CDR3 loop is CASRSNSMNTEAFF. The CDR3 nucleotides are TGTGCCAGCAGGTCAAATTCCATGAACACTGAAGCTTTCTTT.

The rearrangement links TRBV5-8 to TRBJ2-2; 8 bases line up with TRBD1. The CDR3 runs 14 residues. CDR1 SGHTS and CDR2 YDEGEE come from the germline V gene. V trimming: 4 bases; J trimming: 4 bases; junction bases outside the gene matches: 3. The CDR3 DNA reads TGTGCCAGCAGCATTACAGGGGGCACCGGGGAGCTGTTTTTT. The encoded protein is CASSITGGTGELFF.

The rearrangement links TRBV27 to TRBJ1-1; D is possibly TRBD1 (6 bases). CDR3 size: 16 residues. Trimming shortened V by 4 bases and J by 1 base, and 16 bases separated the two germline ends. Germline CDR1 reads MNHEY; CDR2 reads SMNVEV (reference sequence). For the CDR3, the DNA is TGTGCCAGCAGTTCCCTCCTGGGGGGCGGGAACACTGAAGCTTTCTTT. Translation: CASSSLLGGGNTEAFF.

The gene calls are TRBV11-2 and TRBJ2-3; 11 positions agree with TRBD2. V gave up 5 bases and J gave up 0 bases; unmatched junction bases: 1. The CDR3 consists of 15 residues. Germline V gene sequence: CDR1 SGHAT, CDR2 FQNNGV. Here the CDR3 reads CASSPSGGSTDTQYF. The CDR3 DNA sequence: TGTGCCAGCAGCCCTAGCGGGGGGAGCACAGATACGCAGTATTTT.

The gene calls are TRBV5-1 and TRBJ1-2, with D perhaps matching TRBD1 (5 bases). This CDR3 region has 14 residues. V dropped 4 bases and J dropped 7 bases, with 17 bases sitting between them. CDR1 is SGHRS and CDR2 is YFSETQ in the germline V gene. The CDR3 region has the DNA TGCGCCAGCAGCGTGGGGGACGCCCAGGGTGGCTACACCTTC. It is translated as CASSVGDAQGGYTF.

This chain links TRBV5-6 with TRBJ2-2, with D unresolved. The CDR3 is made up of 13 amino acids. CDR1 is SGHDT, CDR2 YYEEEE, per germline. The ends were cut back, 1 base at V and 8 bases at J, with 9 bases in the middle. In nucleotides, the CDR3 is TGTGCCAGCAGCTTGTCACAACCGGGGGAGCTGTTTTTT. Translation gives CASSLSQPGELFF.

V is TRBV12-3 or TRBV12-4 and J is TRBJ1-6; D not resolved. V lost 3 bases and J 9 bases, leaving 6 bases between the germline ends. This CDR3 has 12 amino acids. The CDR3 coding sequence is TGTGCCAGCAGTTTGGGCTTTTCACCCCTCCACTTT. Amino acids: CASSLGFSPLHF.

This clone was picked up one time. The chain joins TRBV2 to TRBJ1-1; maybe TRBD1 (6 bases). CDR3 size: 13 residues. Trimming removed 6 bases from V and 6 bases from J, with 14 bases in between. CDR1 is SNHLY and CDR2 is FYNNEI in the germline V gene. The CDR3 DNA is TGTGCCAGCAGCTTATCCAGGGGATCTGAAGCTTTCTTT. Amino acids: CASSLSRGSEAFF.

The chain is built from TRBV27 and TRBJ1-2; no clear D. Germline V gene data show CDR1 as MNHEY and CDR2 as SMNVEV (reference sequence). V was shortened by 11 bases and J by 3 bases, with 13 bases between the two germline ends. This CDR3 is 12 amino acids long. The CDR3 DNA reads as TGTGCCTCCGGACGGGGTGACTATGGCTACACCTTC. Translating it yields CASGRGDYGYTF.

This clone has a single count. The chain is built from TRBV11-3 and TRBJ2-2; 10 bases fit TRBD2. V lost 5 bases, J lost 1 base, and 10 bases stayed unmatched. Germline loops: CDR1 SGHNT, CDR2 YENEEA. The CDR3 spans 18 residues. The CDR3 DNA reads TGTGCCAGCAGCCGGACTAGCGGCCTTAATTTGAACACCGGGGAGCTGTTTTTT. Translation: CASSRTSGLNLNTGELFF.

This chain links TRBV2 with TRBJ2-2; D assignment may be TRBD1 or TRBD2 (6 bases each). The CDR3 extends over 14 amino acids. CDR1 SNHLY and CDR2 FYNNEI come from the germline V gene. V was pared by 6 bases and J by 7 bases, with 15 bases between. CDR3 in amino acids: CASRDGGLGGELFF. CDR3 DNA: TGTGCCAGCAGGGATGGGGGGCTAGGCGGGGAGCTGTTTTTT.